This TCR beta chain was identified in a study of T cell repertoires in cytomegalovirus infection. Study summary: Both recently identified HLA-C-restricted and well-studied HLA-B-restricted CMV epitopes were used in the study.

Trimming removed 1 base from V and 3 bases from J; junction bases left unmatched: 5. The CDR3 covers 15 residues. CDR1 and CDR2 (germline): KGHSH, LQKENI. A single record per CDR3 protein comes from TCRdb applying MiXCR to the reads. The sample includes about 570,000 distinct CDR3 sequences, 40% of them seen just once. About this clonotype: Antigen unknown.

The clonotype originates from a human donor in good health (CMV status not recorded). Some clones in this sample may be carry-over from other donors' samples. The specimen was cultured PBMCs, collected from culture after CMV antigen stimulation. The rearrangement joins TRBV18 to TRBJ2-5; 7 bases agree with TRBD2. CDR3 sequence reads: CASSPRIAGEETQYF. In DNA, the CDR3 is TGTGCCAGCTCACCACGCATTGCGGGGGAAGAGACCCAGTACTTC.